The entry below gives a single T cell receptor (beta chain) sequence along with its context. Its antigen is still unknown. This may be a read error: a much more frequent sequence differs by one nucleotide. This specimen belongs to a study of breast tumors, draining lymph nodes, adjacent tissues. Axillary draining lymph nodes of breast cancer patients supplied the node samples. Study-wide results and caveats: Tumors had less TCR diversity than lymph nodes, more than nontumor tissue. That most tumor T cells come from lymph nodes remained unproven.

The V end was cut by 5 bases, the J end by 0 bases, with 27 bases between. Per germline, CDR1 SGDLS and CDR2 YYNGEE. The CDR3 extends over 20 amino acids. TCRdb re-called the multiplex PCR reads through MiXCR, storing one row per CDR3 protein. The data contain about 300,000 distinct CDR3 sequences, 30% of them singletons. The rearrangement joins TRBV9 to TRBJ2-1; D is possibly TRBD1 (5 bases). The clonotype was recovered from a female donor with breast cancer. Some clones in this sample may be carry-over from other donors' samples. The source material was axillary lymph node tissue. CDR3 loop: CASSQGGPAMYLNSYNEQFF. The CDR3 region has the DNA TGTGCCAGCAGTCAGGGTGGACCAGCGATGTATCTGAACTCCTACAATGAGCAGTTCTTC.